This T cell receptor beta chain was recorded in a study of cytomegalovirus exposure and HLA in healthy donors. It was healthy bone marrow donors who served as donors. This CDR3 region has 13 residues. CDR1 LNHNV and CDR2 YYDKDF come from the germline V gene (reference sequence). V was pared by 4 bases and J by 5 bases, with 11 bases between. The primer mix had 60 Vbeta and 13 Jbeta primers. TCRdb keeps only in-frame clones here, not all; method: immunoSEQ multiplex PCR. The table shows about 160,000 clones, with approximately 70% occurring only once. As to this clone: What it binds is unknown.

Overall study results and limits: Available immune exposure information covered CMV serostatus only. A prior analysis recorded that most TCR beta V segments were productive about 87% or about 30% of the time. The study labeled 150 to 200 TCR beta chains cytomegalovirus-associated.

This receptor was taken from a man in his forties or fifties in good health and CMV-seropositive. Sequencing input: PBMCs. V is TRBV15 and J is TRBJ1-2, with a possible D match to TRBD1 (6 bases). CDR3 nucleotide sequence: TGTGCCACCAGCACAGGGGAAGGTTATGGCTACACCTTC. This encodes CATSTGEGYGYTF.